Listed below are T cell receptor beta chains from one sample, sequenced in a study of CD4 and CD8 cells across lung adenocarcinoma regions. TCRdb re-called the PCR reads with MiXCR, one entry per CDR3 protein. The top ten hold 36% of the sample, which has roughly 12,000 distinct CDR3 sequences, roughly 60% seen once. The sequencing sample was made of CD8+ T cells from the margin of a lung tumor. Receptors were obtained from a female donor with lung adenocarcinoma. The CD4 and CD8 labels of this study may be unreliable. Both conserved end residues are trimmed from each CDR3. The order of the fields is J gene, V gene, clone size, CDR3 protein. Rows give clone size only sometimes, using once, few, many, or a class for an expanded clone.

>.|TRBV10-3|.
ATSPLAGANEQF
>TRBJ1-1|TRBV6-1|once
ASAYAEAF
>TRBJ2-2|TRBV6-1|few
ASKREQALAGELF
>TRBJ2-6|TRBV10-2|.
ASRDLPGTTDTQY
>.|TRBV10-2|.
ASGEGEHNEQF
>TRBJ2-3|TRBV27|once
ASSLRAPGAETQY
>.|TRBV10-3|.
RSTGAGGTDTQY
>TRBJ2-4|TRBV6-1|.
ASRGLGATDIQY
>TRBJ2-4|TRBV27|.
ARGVRAKDTQY
>TRBJ2-1|TRBV6-4|few
ASSDGPLNEQF
>TRBJ2-3|TRBV6-1|.
ASSGGRGTDTQY
>TRBJ1-4|TRBV5-1|.
ASRLQGANEKLF
>TRBJ2-3|TRBV10-1|few
ASAGVDTDTQY
>TRBJ2-4|TRBV27|.
GSTGPRAKNIQY
>TRBJ1-5|TRBV6-1|medium-sized
ASRSGTGGGNQPQH
>TRBJ2-4|TRBV4-1|.
ASSQAGLGAKNMQY
>TRBJ1-1|TRBV5-3|.
ARSGEEGGVTEAF
>TRBJ2-1|TRBV25-1|few
ASSVLHNEQF
>TRBJ2-4|TRBV6-1|.
ASIGGGDQDTQY
>.|TRBV6-1|.
ASSVGRTGYEQY
>TRBJ2-7|TRBV6-5|many
ASSYSGLGGYSYEQY
>TRBJ2-4|TRBV6-1|.
ASNRGGGRKNIQY
>TRBJ2-5|TRBV10-1|.
ASNYTGGAWEVTVETQY
>TRBJ2-2|TRBV7-6|many
ASSLDTQGNGGELF
>TRBJ2-1|TRBV7-6|.
ASSAWAGGSSYNEQF
>TRBJ2-3|TRBV6-1|.
AGSGTGGQDTQY
>TRBJ2-3|TRBV10-2|.
AAGLGAKDTQY